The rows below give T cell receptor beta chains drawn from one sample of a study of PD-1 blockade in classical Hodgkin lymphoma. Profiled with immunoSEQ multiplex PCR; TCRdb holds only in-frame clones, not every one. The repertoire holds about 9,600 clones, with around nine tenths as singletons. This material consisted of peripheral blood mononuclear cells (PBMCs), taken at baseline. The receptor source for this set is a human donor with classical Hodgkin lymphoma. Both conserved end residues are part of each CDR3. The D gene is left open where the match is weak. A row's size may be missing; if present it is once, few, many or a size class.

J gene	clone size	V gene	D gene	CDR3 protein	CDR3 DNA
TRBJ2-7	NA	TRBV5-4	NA	CASSLVGRDGNYEQYF	TGTGCCAGCAGCTTGGTTGGGCGGGATGGGAACTACGAGCAGTACTTC
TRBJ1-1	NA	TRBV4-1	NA	CASSPLGWTLNTEAFF	TGCGCCAGCAGCCCCCTAGGCTGGACCCTGAACACTGAAGCTTTCTTT
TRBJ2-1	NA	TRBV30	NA	CAWSRKNEQFF	TGTGCCTGGAGTCGGAAGAATGAGCAGTTCTTC
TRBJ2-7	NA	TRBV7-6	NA	CASSLSDRTSYEQYF	TGTGCCAGCAGCCTCAGCGACAGGACCTCCTACGAGCAGTACTTC
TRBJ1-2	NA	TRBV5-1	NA	CASSLEGNYGYTF	TGCGCCAGCAGCTTGGAAGGAAACTATGGCTACACCTTC
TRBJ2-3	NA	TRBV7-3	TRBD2	CASSYPLGAGGTDTQYF	TGTGCCAGCAGCTACCCCTTAGGAGCGGGGGGCACAGATACGCAGTATTTT
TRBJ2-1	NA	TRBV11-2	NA	CASSQVGRNNEQFF	TGTGCCAGCAGCCAGGTTGGGAGGAACAATGAGCAGTTCTTC
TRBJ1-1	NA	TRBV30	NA	CAWIRGFLNTEAFF	TGTGCCTGGATTCGGGGGTTCCTGAACACTGAAGCTTTCTTT
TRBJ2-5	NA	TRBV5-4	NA	CASSPSGGPQETQYF	TGTGCCAGCAGCCCGTCTGGGGGGCCCCAAGAGACCCAGTACTTC
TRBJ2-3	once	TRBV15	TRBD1	CATSRSIRDSGTDTQYF	TGTGCCACCAGCAGGAGCATCCGGGACAGTGGCACAGATACGCAGTATTTT
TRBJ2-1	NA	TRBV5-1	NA	CASSLAQIAAYNEQFF	TGCGCCAGCAGCTTGGCCCAGATAGCCGCTTACAATGAGCAGTTCTTC
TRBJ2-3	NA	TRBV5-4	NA	CASSSGTSTDTQYF	TGTGCCAGCAGCTCCGGGACTAGCACAGATACGCAGTATTTT
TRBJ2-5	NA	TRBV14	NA	CASSQWGWQETQYF	TGTGCCAGCAGCCAATGGGGGTGGCAAGAGACCCAGTACTTC
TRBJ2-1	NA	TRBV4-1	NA	CTSSQGLVGDYNEQFF	TGCACCAGCAGCCAAGGCTTGGTGGGGGACTACAATGAGCAGTTCTTC
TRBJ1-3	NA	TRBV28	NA	CASHLQGTGNTIYF	TGTGCCAGCCACTTACAGGGTACAGGAAACACCATATATTTT
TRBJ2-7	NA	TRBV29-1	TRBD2	CSVPLAGGSYEQYF	TGCAGCGTTCCCTTAGCGGGAGGCTCCTACGAGCAGTACTTC